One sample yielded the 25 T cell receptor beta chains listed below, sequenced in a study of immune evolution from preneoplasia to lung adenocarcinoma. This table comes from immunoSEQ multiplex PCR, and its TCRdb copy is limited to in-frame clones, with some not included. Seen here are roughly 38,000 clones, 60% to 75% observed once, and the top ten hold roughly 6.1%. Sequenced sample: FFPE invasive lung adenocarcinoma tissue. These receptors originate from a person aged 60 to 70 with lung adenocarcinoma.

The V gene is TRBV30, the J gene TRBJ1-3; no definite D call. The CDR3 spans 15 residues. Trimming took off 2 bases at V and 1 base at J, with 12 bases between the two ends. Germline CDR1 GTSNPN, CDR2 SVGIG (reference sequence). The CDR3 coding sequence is TGTGCCTGGAGTCGAGGGTCGCAGTCTGGAAACACCATATATTTT. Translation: CAWSRGSQSGNTIYF.

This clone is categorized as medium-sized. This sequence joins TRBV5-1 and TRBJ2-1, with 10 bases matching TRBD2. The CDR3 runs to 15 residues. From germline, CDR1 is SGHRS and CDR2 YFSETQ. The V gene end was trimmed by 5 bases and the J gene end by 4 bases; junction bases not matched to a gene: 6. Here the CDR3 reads CASRNMTSGYNEQFF. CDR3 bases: TGCGCCAGCAGAAACATGACTAGCGGGTACAATGAGCAGTTCTTC.

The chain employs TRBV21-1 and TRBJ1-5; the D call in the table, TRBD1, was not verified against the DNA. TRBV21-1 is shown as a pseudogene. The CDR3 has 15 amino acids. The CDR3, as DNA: TGTGCCAGCAGCAAAGCGGGCCCGAACAATCAGCCCCAGCATTTT. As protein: CASSKAGPNNQPQHF.

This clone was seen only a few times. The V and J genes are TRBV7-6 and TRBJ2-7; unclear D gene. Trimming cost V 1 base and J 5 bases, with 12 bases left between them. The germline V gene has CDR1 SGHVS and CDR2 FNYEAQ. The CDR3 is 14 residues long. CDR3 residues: CASSLGRSRHEQYF. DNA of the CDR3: TGTGCCAGCAGCTTAGGACGTTCCAGACACGAGCAGTACTTC.

CDR3 region: CSVVERSYEQYF. CDR3 bases: TGCAGCGTTGTAGAGAGATCCTACGAGCAGTACTTC. J is TRBJ2-7 and V is TRBV29-1, with no clear D. The V gene's germline CDR1 is SQVTM and CDR2 ANQGSEA. V was trimmed by 4 bases and J by 1 base, leaving 8 bases between them. The CDR3 extends over 12 amino acids.

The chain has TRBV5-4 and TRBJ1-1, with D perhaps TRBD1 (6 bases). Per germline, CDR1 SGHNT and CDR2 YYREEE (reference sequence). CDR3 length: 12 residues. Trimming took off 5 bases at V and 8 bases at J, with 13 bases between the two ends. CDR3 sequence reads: CASRNEGGEAFF. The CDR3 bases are TGTGCCAGCAGGAATGAGGGGGGAGAAGCTTTCTTT.

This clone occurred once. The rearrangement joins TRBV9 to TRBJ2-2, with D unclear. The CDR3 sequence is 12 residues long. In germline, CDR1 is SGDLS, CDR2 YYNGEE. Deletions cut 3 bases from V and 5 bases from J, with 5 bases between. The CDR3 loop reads CASSESTGELFF. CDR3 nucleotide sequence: TGTGCCAGCAGCGAGAGTACCGGGGAGCTGTTTTTT.

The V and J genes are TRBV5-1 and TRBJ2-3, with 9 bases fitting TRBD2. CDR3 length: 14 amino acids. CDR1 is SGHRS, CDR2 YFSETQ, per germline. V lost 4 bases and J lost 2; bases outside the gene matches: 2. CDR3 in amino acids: CASSPSGNTDTQYF. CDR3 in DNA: TGCGCCAGCAGCCCTAGCGGGAACACAGATACGCAGTATTTT.

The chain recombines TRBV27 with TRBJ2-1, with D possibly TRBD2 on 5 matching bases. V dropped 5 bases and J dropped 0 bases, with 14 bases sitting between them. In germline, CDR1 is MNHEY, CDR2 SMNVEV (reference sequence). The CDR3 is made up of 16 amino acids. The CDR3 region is CASSRTWESSYNEQFF. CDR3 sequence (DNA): TGTGCCAGCAGTCGAACTTGGGAGAGCTCCTACAATGAGCAGTTCTTC.

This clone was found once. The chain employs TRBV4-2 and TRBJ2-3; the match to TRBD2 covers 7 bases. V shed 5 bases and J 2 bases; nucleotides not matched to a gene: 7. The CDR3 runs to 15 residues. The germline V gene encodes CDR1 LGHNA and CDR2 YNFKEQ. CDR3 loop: CASSASREVTDTQYF. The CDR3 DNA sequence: TGTGCCAGCAGCGCTAGCCGGGAGGTCACAGATACGCAGTATTTT.

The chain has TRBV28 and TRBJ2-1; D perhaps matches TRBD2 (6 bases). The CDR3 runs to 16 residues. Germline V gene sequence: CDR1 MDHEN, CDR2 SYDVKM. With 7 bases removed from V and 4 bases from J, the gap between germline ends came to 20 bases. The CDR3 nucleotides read TGTGCCAGCATCCCCCTAGTGGCGGGAAAGTACAATGAGCAGTTCTTC. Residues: CASIPLVAGKYNEQFF. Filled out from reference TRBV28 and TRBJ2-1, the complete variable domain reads DVKVTQSSRYLVKRTGEKVFLECVQDMDHENMFWYRQDPGLGLRLIYFSYDVKMKEKGDIPEGYSVSREKKERFSLILESASTNQTSMYLCASIPLVAGKYNEQFFGPGTRLTVL.

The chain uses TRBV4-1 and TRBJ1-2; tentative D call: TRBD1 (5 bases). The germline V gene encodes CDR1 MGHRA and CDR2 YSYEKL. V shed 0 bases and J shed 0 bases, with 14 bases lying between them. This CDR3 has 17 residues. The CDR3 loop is CASSQEGGTAANYGYTF. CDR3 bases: TGCGCCAGCAGCCAAGAAGGAGGGACGGCCGCTAACTATGGCTACACCTTC.

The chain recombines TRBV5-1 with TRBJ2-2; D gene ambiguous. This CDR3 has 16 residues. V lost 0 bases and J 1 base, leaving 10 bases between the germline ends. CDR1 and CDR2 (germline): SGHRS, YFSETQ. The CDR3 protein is CASSLEQNKNTGELFF. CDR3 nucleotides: TGCGCCAGCAGCTTGGAACAGAATAAGAACACCGGGGAGCTGTTTTTT.

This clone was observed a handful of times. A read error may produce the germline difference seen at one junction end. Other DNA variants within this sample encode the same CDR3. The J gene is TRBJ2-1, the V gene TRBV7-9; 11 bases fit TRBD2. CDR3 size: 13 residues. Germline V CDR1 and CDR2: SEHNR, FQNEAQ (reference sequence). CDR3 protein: CASSLAGGNEQFF. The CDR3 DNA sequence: TGTGCCAGCAGCCTAGCGGGAGGCAATGAGCAGTTCTTC.

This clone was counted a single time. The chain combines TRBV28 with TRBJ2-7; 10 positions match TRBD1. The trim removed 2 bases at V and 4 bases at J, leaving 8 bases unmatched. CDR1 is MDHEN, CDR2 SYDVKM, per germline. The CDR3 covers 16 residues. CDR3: CASSLADPGQGYEQYF. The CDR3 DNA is TGTGCCAGCAGTTTAGCTGACCCGGGACAGGGGTACGAGCAGTACTTC.

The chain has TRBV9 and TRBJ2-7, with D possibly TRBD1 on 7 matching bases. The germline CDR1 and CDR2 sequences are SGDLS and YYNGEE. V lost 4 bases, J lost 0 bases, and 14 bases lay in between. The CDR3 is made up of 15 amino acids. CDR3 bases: TGTGCCAGCAGCCCAGGGGGGTCAAGCTCCTACGAGCAGTACTTC. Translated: CASSPGGSSSYEQYF.

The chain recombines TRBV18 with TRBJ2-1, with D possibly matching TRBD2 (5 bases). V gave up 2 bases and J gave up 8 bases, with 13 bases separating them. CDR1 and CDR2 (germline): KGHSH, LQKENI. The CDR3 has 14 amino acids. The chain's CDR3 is CASSPTQVGDEQFF. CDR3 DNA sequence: TGTGCCAGCTCACCAACTCAGGTGGGAGATGAGCAGTTCTTC. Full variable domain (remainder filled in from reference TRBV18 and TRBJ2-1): NAGVMQNPRHLVRRRGQEARLRCSPMKGHSHVYWYRQLPEEGLKFMVYLQKENIIDESGMPKERFSAEFPKEGPSILRIQQVVRGDSAAYFCASSPTQVGDEQFFGPGTRLTVL.

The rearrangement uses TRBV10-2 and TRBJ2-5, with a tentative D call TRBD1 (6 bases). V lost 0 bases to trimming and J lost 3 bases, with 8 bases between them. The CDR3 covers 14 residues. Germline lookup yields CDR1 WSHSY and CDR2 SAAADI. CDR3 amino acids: CASSESNREETQYF. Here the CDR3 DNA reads TGCGCCAGCAGTGAGTCGAACAGGGAAGAGACCCAGTACTTC.

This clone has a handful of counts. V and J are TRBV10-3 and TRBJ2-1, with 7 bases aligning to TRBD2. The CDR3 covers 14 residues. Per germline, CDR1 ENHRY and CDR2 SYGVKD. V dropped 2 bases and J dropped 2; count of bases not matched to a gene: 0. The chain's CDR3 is CAISETSAYNEQFF. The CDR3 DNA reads TGTGCCATCAGTGAGACTAGCGCCTACAATGAGCAGTTCTTC.

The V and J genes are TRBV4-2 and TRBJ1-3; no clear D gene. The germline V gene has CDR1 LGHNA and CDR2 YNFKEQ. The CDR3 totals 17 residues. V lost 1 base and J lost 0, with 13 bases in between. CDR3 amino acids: CASSQVSRQASGNTIYF. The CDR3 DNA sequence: TGTGCCAGCAGCCAAGTTTCTCGGCAGGCCTCTGGAAACACCATATATTTT.

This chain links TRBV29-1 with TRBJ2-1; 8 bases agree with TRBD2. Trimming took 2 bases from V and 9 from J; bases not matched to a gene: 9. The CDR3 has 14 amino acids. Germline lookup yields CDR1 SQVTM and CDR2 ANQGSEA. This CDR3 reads CSVERLGTSGEQFF. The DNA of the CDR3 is TGCAGCGTTGAACGATTGGGAACTAGCGGTGAGCAGTTCTTC.

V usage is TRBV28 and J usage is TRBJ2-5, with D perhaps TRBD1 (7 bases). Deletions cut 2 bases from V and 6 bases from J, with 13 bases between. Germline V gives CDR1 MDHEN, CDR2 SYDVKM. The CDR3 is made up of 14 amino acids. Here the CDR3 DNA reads TGTGCCAGCAGTTTAGTTGCAGGGGGGAAGACCCAGTACTTC. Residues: CASSLVAGGKTQYF.

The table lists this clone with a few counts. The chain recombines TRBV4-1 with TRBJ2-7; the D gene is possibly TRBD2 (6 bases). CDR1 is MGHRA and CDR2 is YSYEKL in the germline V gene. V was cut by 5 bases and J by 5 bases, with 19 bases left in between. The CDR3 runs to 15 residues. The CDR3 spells CASSNPSTSSNEQYF. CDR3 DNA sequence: TGCGCCAGCAGCAACCCCTCGACTAGTTCCAACGAGCAGTACTTC.

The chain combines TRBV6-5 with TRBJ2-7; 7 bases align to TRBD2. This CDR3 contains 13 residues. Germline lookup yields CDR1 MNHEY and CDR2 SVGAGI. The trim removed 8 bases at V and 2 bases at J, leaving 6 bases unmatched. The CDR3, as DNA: TGTGCCAGCGGGAGGGTCTCTACCTACGAGCAGTACTTC. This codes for CASGRVSTYEQYF.

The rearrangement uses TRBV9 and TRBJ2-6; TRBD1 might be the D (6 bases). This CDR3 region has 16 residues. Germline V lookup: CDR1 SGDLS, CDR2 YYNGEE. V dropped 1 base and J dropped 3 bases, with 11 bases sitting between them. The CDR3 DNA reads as TGTGCCAGCAGCGTAACAGGGAGCGGTGGGGCCAACGTCCTGACTTTC. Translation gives CASSVTGSGGANVLTF.